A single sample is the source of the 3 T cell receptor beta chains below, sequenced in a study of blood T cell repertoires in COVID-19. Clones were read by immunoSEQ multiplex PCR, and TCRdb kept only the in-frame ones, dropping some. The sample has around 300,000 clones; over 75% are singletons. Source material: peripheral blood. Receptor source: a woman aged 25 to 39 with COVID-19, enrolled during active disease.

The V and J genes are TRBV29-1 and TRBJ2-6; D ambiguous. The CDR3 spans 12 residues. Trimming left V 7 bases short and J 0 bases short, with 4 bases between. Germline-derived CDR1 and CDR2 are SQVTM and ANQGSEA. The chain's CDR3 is CSASSGANVLTF. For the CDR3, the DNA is TGCAGCGCTAGCTCTGGGGCCAACGTCCTGACTTTC. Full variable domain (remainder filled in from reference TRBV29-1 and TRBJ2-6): SAVISQKPSRDICQRGTSLTIQCQVDSQVTMMFWYRQQPGQSLTLIATANQGSEATYESGFVIDKFPISRPNLTFSTLTVSNMSPEDSSIYLCSASSGANVLTFGAGSRLTVL.

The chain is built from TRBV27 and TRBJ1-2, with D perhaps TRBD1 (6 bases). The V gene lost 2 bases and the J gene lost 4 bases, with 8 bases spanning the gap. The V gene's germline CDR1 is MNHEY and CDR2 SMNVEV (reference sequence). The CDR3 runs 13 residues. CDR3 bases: TGTGCCAGCAGTTTAACAGGGAGCTATGGCTACACCTTC. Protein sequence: CASSLTGSYGYTF.

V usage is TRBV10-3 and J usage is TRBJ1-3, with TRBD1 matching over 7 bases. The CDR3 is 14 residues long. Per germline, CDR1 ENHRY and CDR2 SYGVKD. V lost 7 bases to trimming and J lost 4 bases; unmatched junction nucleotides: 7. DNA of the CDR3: TGTGCCATCACCCAAGACAGGGTCGGAAACACCATATATTTT. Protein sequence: CAITQDRVGNTIYF.